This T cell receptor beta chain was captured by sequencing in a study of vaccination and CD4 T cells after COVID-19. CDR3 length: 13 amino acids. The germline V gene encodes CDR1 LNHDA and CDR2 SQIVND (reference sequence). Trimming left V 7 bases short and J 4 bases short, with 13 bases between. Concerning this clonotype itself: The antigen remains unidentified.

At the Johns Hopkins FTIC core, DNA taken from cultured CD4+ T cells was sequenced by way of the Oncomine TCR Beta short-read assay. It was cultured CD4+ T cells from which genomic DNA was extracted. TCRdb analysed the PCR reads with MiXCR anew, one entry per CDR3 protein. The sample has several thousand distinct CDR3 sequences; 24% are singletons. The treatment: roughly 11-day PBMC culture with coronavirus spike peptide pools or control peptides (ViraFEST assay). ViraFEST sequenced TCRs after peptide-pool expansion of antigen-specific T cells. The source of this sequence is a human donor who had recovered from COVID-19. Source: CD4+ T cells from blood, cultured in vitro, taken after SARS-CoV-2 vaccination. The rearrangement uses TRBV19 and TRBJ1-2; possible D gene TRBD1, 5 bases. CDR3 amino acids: CASIKPGSYGYTF. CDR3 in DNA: TGTGCCAGTATCAAGCCAGGGTCCTATGGCTACACCTTC.